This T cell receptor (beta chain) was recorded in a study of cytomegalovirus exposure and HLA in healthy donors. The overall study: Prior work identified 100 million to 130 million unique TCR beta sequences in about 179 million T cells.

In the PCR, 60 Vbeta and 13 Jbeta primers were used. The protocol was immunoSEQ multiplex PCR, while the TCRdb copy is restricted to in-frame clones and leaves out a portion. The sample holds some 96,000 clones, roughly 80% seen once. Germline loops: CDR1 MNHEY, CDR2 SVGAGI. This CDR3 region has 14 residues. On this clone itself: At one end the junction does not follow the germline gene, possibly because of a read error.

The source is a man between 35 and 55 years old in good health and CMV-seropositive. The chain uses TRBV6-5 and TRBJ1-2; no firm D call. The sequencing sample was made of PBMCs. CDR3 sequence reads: CASSDSGGYYGYTF. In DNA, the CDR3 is TGTGCCAGCAGTGACTCGGGAGGGTACTATGGCTACACCTTC.